This T cell receptor beta chain was recovered during a study of T cells in Graves' hyperthyroidism and ophthalmopathy (dated by TCRdb to about 2019). In terms of the full investigation: Peripheral blood was collected at initial diagnosis, before any treatment. In more than 5 Graves' hyperthyroidism patients, the study also compared T-cell repertoires from thyroid tissue with T-cell repertoires from blood. An independent validation cohort of around 19 hyperthyroidism patients and more than 15 patients who later progressed to ophthalmopathy tested prospective prediction of ophthalmopathy. Following sampling, methimazole starting at 30 mg daily was given to hyperthyroidism patients, and high-dose intravenous methylprednisolone was given to ophthalmopathy patients. The approximately 100 discovery patients were randomly divided into training and test sets at a 7:3 ratio. A discovery cohort of about a hundred patients, approximately 44 with Graves' ophthalmopathy and more than 55 with stable Graves' hyperthyroidism, was used to find distinguishing TCR V-J signatures. According to the paper, TCR Vbeta CDR3 sequencing was carried out on 135 peripheral blood samples, which came from around 43 ophthalmopathy, about 75 hyperthyroidism and about 17 progressor patients. General study outcomes and caveats: Most expanded thyroid clonotypes (frequency above 0.001) were also found in blood, which suggests that blood repertoires may mirror thyroid immune responses. Sample size was not statistically predetermined, and blinding of investigators to group allocation was not performed. A 13 V-J signature model separated ophthalmopathy from stable hyperthyroidism, with 87.88% sensitivity and 81.08% specificity in cross-validation and 80%/75% in testing. In validation, the model predicted progression to ophthalmopathy with around 71% sensitivity and approximately 74% specificity, a median of about 6 months before onset.

A patient counted as having stable Graves' hyperthyroidism if no progression to ophthalmopathy occurred over 18 months of follow-up. Hyperthyroidism patients were newly diagnosed, had a disease duration of under 2 months, and were aged 18 to 65 years. The study excluded patients with uncontrolled infections, other autoimmune diseases, pregnancy or lactation. Clinical symptoms, serum thyroxine and TRAb, thyroid ultrasound, and orbital computed tomography formed the basis for the diagnoses. PBMCs were isolated from 10 ml of fresh peripheral blood by Ficoll-Paque density gradient centrifugation. Total RNA was extracted using Trizol reagent, and RNA quality was assessed on an Agilent 2100 Bioanalyzer. This clonotype appeared many times. Its recognized antigen is unknown. Per-nucleotide qualities are absent, and no much larger clonotype sits a single base away. Sequences DFQATT (CDR1) and SNEGSKA (CDR2) are obtained from the germline V gene (reference sequence). From cysteine to phenylalanine, the CDR3 is 17 amino acids long. Only the CDR3 part of the read is kept: 51 bases, read in frame from the first base. V is cut back by 3 bases and J by 4 bases, with 16 bases in the junction unmatched.

Amplification of TCR beta CDR3 regions was carried out from RNA transcripts. A first-round RT-PCR of the TCR CDR3 used the HTBI primer set with the Qiagen OneStep RT-PCR kit. Libraries were constructed in a second round of multiplex PCR, after which size selection and purification were performed. Libraries were sequenced paired-end with 100 bp reads on an Illumina HiSeq2000. For the original study's pipeline: Raw data were processed with SOAPnuke, discarding reads with adapters, uncalled bases, mean Phred below 15, or no exact constant-primer or identifier match. COPE v1.2.5 was used to merge high-quality paired reads, and clonotypes were defined as unique nucleotide sequences. MiTCR v1.1 was used to align clonotypes to the IMGT TRBV, TRBD and TRBJ reference segments. The analysis included only V-J combinations with a frequency above 0.0001, which together covered 99% to 99.2% of the repertoires. The TCS score was defined as the ratio of F50 (clonal expansion) to E x V (chaos), calculated using BLOSUM62-based TCRdist between CDR3 peptides within each V-J. Welch's t-statistics and random forest reduced 450 to 600 V-J features to 13, which were used in a naive Bayes classifier (R e1071). TCRdb applied fastp at Q25 and MiXCR to the public reads, then kept only in-frame beta chains. Entries that share a CDR3 protein sequence are merged under the most common genes and DNA. TCRdb's processing, not the authors', yielded these V and J calls. The sample table shows approximately 530,000 distinct CDR3 sequences, and 16% are seen once. 18% of the sample is taken by the ten largest.

The sample was blood. The TCR comes from a woman aged 18 to 35 with Graves' hyperthyroidism. The rearrangement joined TRBV20-1 to TRBJ1-1; 8 central nucleotides agree with TRBD1. This receptor carries the CDR3 CSASDGQGIRGGTEAFF. The sequenced DNA is TGCAGTGCTAGCGACGGACAGGGAATAAGGGGGGGCACTGAAGCTTTCTTT.